Each of the 11 T cell receptor beta chains below was sequenced from the same sample in a study of vaccination and CD4 T cells after COVID-19. The antigens for these receptors are not known. Cultured CD4+ T-cell DNA underwent Oncomine TCR Beta short-read sequencing. MiXCR was run by TCRdb on the PCR reads, yielding one entry per CDR3 protein. This sample has approximately 20,000 distinct CDR3 sequences; approximately 45% occur once, and the top ten carry more than 4%. Treatment reported: roughly nine-day PBMC culture with coronavirus spike peptide pools or control peptides (ViraFEST assay). The sequenced sample was CD4+ T cells from blood, cultured in vitro, obtained before SARS-CoV-2 vaccination. The receptors shown here come from a human donor who had recovered from COVID-19.

In this sample, this clonotype turned up a few times. V gene TRBV20-1 combines with J gene TRBJ2-5; D gene ambiguous. Trimming took 5 bases from V and 7 from J, leaving 11 bases between them. The CDR3 contains 11 residues. Per germline, CDR1 DFQATT and CDR2 SNEGSKA (reference sequence). The CDR3 coding sequence is TGCAGTGCTGGACGGTGGCCGACCCAGTACTTC. It specifies CSAGRWPTQYF.

The V and J genes are TRBV28 and TRBJ2-1; D might be TRBD1 or TRBD2, each matching 6 bases. Trimming removed 2 bases from V and 10 bases from J, with 9 bases in between. Germline V gene sequence: CDR1 MDHEN, CDR2 SYDVKM. The CDR3 totals 12 residues. The CDR3 nucleotides are TGTGCCAGCAGTTTAAGGGGGGAAGAGCAGTTCTTC. Translation: CASSLRGEEQFF.

This clonotype has a single count. V gene TRBV19 combines with J gene TRBJ1-2; D gene unclear. CDR3 length: 14 residues. The germline V gene encodes CDR1 LNHDA and CDR2 SQIVND (reference sequence). With 0 bases removed from V and 4 bases from J, the gap between germline ends came to 9 bases. CDR3 bases: TGTGCCAGTAGTATAGATCGGGAATCCTATGGCTACACCTTC. It yields the protein CASSIDRESYGYTF.

V gene TRBV19 combines with J gene TRBJ1-2; D is unclear. V was clipped by 1 base and J by 9 bases, with 12 bases between them. CDR3 length: 13 residues. The germline gives CDR1 LNHDA, CDR2 SQIVND (reference sequence). CDR3 DNA sequence: TGTGCCAGTAGTATAGGAAGTCGGGGAAGCTACACCTTC. Its translation is CASSIGSRGSYTF.

The gene calls are TRBV19 and TRBJ1-5, with D unclear. Trimming shortened V by 5 bases and J by 8 bases, and 13 bases separated the two germline ends. CDR3 length: 13 amino acids. Germline-derived CDR1 and CDR2 are LNHDA and SQIVND (reference sequence). CDR3 bases: TGTGCCAGTAGTTTGGGGTCCCCGGAGCCCCAGCATTTT. It codes for CASSLGSPEPQHF.

The chain carries TRBV7-3 and TRBJ1-1; D is perhaps TRBD1 (6 bases). The CDR3 runs to 16 residues. V gave up 0 bases and J gave up 0 bases, with 11 bases separating them. Looked up from germline, CDR1 is SGHTA and CDR2 is FQGTGA. The CDR3 loop reads CASSLTRTAMNTEAFF. CDR3 DNA sequence: TGTGCCAGCAGCTTAACGAGGACAGCTATGAACACTGAAGCTTTCTTT.

The chain couples TRBV7-9 to TRBJ2-7, with D tentatively TRBD2 (6 bases). This CDR3 comprises 14 residues. The V and J ends lost 5 bases and 0 bases respectively, with 11 bases between them. The V gene's germline CDR1 is SEHNR and CDR2 FQNEAQ (reference sequence). CDR3 nucleotide sequence: TGTGCCAGCAGCGCCGACGGGAGCTCCTACGAGCAGTACTTC. Amino acid sequence: CASSADGSSYEQYF.

Regarding this clonotype: An end of the junction differs from the germline gene, which may be a read error. The CDR3 protein is CASSSAAPPNSPLHF. The CDR3 nucleotides are TGTGCCAGCAGTTCGGCGGCACCCCCCAATTCGCCCCTCCACTTT. The chain couples TRBV12-3 or TRBV12-4 to TRBJ1-6; D not resolved. The CDR3 totals 15 residues.

The chain recombines TRBV7-2 with TRBJ2-5, with 10 bases identical to TRBD2. CDR3 size: 17 residues. V gave up 4 bases and J gave up 5 bases; unmatched junction bases: 13. CDR1 is SGHTA, CDR2 FQGNSA, per germline. CDR3 sequence reads: CASSWRGAGGPEETQYF. DNA of the CDR3: TGTGCCAGCAGCTGGAGGGGAGCGGGGGGGCCCGAGGAGACCCAGTACTTC.

This clonotype was observed a handful of times. The V gene is TRBV12-3 or TRBV12-4, the J gene TRBJ2-4; 8 nucleotides line up with TRBD1. The trim removed 6 bases at V and 12 bases at J, leaving 10 bases unmatched. This CDR3 spans 13 amino acids. CDR3 coding DNA: TGTGCCAGCAGGCTGCGCCCACAGGGGGATCAGTACTTC. Translation gives CASRLRPQGDQYF.

The chain has TRBV20-1 and TRBJ2-3, with D unclear. Germline CDR1 is DFQATT and CDR2 is SNEGSKA (reference sequence). The germline V and J ends were trimmed by 1 base and 5 bases, with 16 bases remaining between them. The CDR3 sequence is 15 residues long. The CDR3 nucleotides read TGCAGTGCTAGAGCAAGTCGGATAGTTGAAGATACGCAGTATTTT. It encodes CSARASRIVEDTQYF.